At least ten counts were recorded for the clone carrying this TCR beta chain. Amplified regions were TCR beta CDR3 sequences from RNA transcripts. First-round RT-PCR with HTBI primers amplified the TCR CDR3 region. One entry per CDR3 protein results from TCRdb running MiXCR on the multiplex PCR reads. Of some 370,000 distinct CDR3 sequences in the sample, more than 12% were seen once. The data stem from a study of T cells in Graves' hyperthyroidism and ophthalmopathy. Germline CDR1 LGHDT, CDR2 YNNKEL (reference sequence). The CDR3 consists of 16 residues. V was pared by 0 bases and J by 4 bases, with 13 bases between.

This TCR derives from a man aged 50 to 59 with Graves' ophthalmopathy. The sample consisted of blood. V gene TRBV3-1 combines with J gene TRBJ1-3; perhaps TRBD1 as D (6 bases). DNA of the CDR3: TGTGCCAGCAGCCAAGAAGGTGGACAGCGGGGAAACACCATATATTTT. Translation gives CASSQEGGQRGNTIYF.